The rows below give T cell receptor beta chains drawn from one sample of a study of blood T cell repertoires in COVID-19. Only in-frame clones appear in the TCRdb table, and some are missing; sequencing was by immunoSEQ multiplex PCR. The table lists around 130,000 clones, around 88% of them singletons. Sequencing was performed on peripheral blood. These receptors were obtained from a middle-aged man with active or convalescent COVID-19. Each CDR3 is given with its conserved first and last residue. The D gene is left open where the match is weak. Size is stated for part of the rows, as once, few or many counts, or as a class when the clone is expanded.

TRBV7-2	TRBJ2-1	-	TRBD2	16	TGTGCCAGCAGCCCCCCTTTAGCGGGGGGGCCTGATGAGCAGTTCTTC	CASSPPLAGGPDEQFF
TRBV3-1/TRBV3-2	TRBJ2-3	-	-	12	TGTGCCAGCAGCCATGGCCCAGATACGCAGTATTTT	CASSHGPDTQYF
TRBV10-2	TRBJ1-5	-	-	13	TGCGCCAGCGGCGAGTTAAGCAATCAGCCCCAGCATTTT	CASGELSNQPQHF
TRBV11-2	TRBJ2-7	-	TRBD1	15	TGTGCCAGCAGCTATTCGACAGGGAAAGATCTCGAGCAGTACTTC	CASSYSTGKDLEQYF
TRBV25-1	TRBJ2-1	-	TRBD2	15	TGTGCCAGCAGTGCCCCTAGCGGACTCTACAATGAGCAGTTCTTC	CASSAPSGLYNEQFF
TRBV18	TRBJ2-2	-	-	16	TGTGCCAGCTCACCACCAGGCCAGGGCCGGACCGGGGAGCTGTTTTTT	CASSPPGQGRTGELFF
TRBV28	TRBJ2-1	once	-	14	TGTGCCAGCATAACAGATAGCTCCTACAATGAGCAGTTCTTC	CASITDSSYNEQFF
TRBV11-2	TRBJ1-3	-	-	14	TGTGCCAGCAGCTTATTCGCATTAGAAAACACCATATATTTT	CASSLFALENTIYF
TRBV7-2	TRBJ1-1	-	-	15	TGTGCCAGCAGCTTACTACAAGGTGGGGCGGCTGAAGCTTTCTTT	CASSLLQGGAAEAFF
TRBV6-2/TRBV6-3	TRBJ1-1	once	-	13	TGTGCCAGCAGTTACGAAGGGGACACTGAAGCTTTCTTT	CASSYEGDTEAFF
TRBV4-2	TRBJ1-1	-	-	15	TGTGCCAGCAGCCAAGAGCGGGGTTTGAACACTGAAGCTTTCTTT	CASSQERGLNTEAFF
TRBV2	TRBJ2-5	-	-	14	TGTGCCAGCAGTGAATTGGGGGGGCTGAAGACCCAGTACTTC	CASSELGGLKTQYF
TRBV19	TRBJ1-5	-	TRBD1	17	TGTGCCAGTAGTATCTTAGTGGACAGGGGACCAAATCAGCCCCAGCATTTT	CASSILVDRGPNQPQHF
TRBV5-4	TRBJ2-5	-	TRBD2	16	TGTGCCAGCAGCTTGGAGCCTAGCGGTGTTCAAGAGACCCAGTACTTC	CASSLEPSGVQETQYF
TRBV21-1	TRBJ2-4	-	-	18	TGTGCCAGCAGCCCCCACCCCGGGACAGGGGGCGAATACAACATTCAGTACTTC	CASSPHPGTGGEYNIQYF
TRBV4-2	TRBJ2-5	-	TRBD2	17	TGTGCCAGCAGCCAAGCATCAGGCGGGAGGGCGAGGGAGACCCAGTACTTC	CASSQASGGRARETQYF
TRBV9	TRBJ1-4	-	TRBD1	14	TGTGCCAGCAGCGCGGGACAGATAAATGAAAAACTGTTTTTT	CASSAGQINEKLFF
TRBV7-9	TRBJ2-7	-	TRBD1	14	TGTGCCAGCAGCATGGGGACAGGGCATTACGAGCAGTACTTC	CASSMGTGHYEQYF
TRBV29-1	TRBJ2-7	few	TRBD1	14	TGCAGCGTTGAAAAGGGGACAGGAAGCTACGAGCAGTACTTC	CSVEKGTGSYEQYF
TRBV6-6	TRBJ2-1	-	TRBD1	17	TGTGCCAGCAGTCGACGACAGGGGTGGAGCTCCTACAATGAGCAGTTCTTC	CASSRRQGWSSYNEQFF
TRBV2	TRBJ1-4	-	TRBD1	15	TGTGCCAGCACCGACAGGGGAGGAACTAATGAAAAACTGTTTTTT	CASTDRGGTNEKLFF
TRBV7-2	TRBJ1-4	-	-	15	TGTGCCAGCAGCTTGAACATTCCAACTAATGAAAAACTGTTTTTT	CASSLNIPTNEKLFF
TRBV30	TRBJ2-2	-	-	12	TGTGCCTGGGCTCGAGGCACCGGGGAGCTGTTTTTT	CAWARGTGELFF
TRBV29-1	TRBJ2-5	once	-	13	TGCAGCGTTGAAGGTGGGAGTCGCGAGACCCAGTACTTC	CSVEGGSRETQYF
TRBV5-1	TRBJ2-7	once	-	14	TGCGCCAGCAGCTTGGGCGGTGACTCCTACGAGCAGTACTTC	CASSLGGDSYEQYF
TRBV5-4	TRBJ2-7	few	TRBD2	16	TGTGCCAGCAGCTGGAATAGCGGGAGGGTCTCCTACGAGCAGTACTTC	CASSWNSGRVSYEQYF
TRBV4-3	TRBJ1-1	once	-	15	TGCGCCAGCAGCCAAGATGTGCAGGGGTACACTGAAGCTTTCTTT	CASSQDVQGYTEAFF
TRBV6-2/TRBV6-3	TRBJ2-4	-	TRBD1	13	TGTGCCAGCAGTTTCAGTGACAGGGGGATTCAGTACTTC	CASSFSDRGIQYF
TRBV19	TRBJ1-1	-	TRBD1	15	TGTGCCAGTAGTTCCTGGACGACAGGGCTGACTGAAGCTTTCTTT	CASSSWTTGLTEAFF
TRBV19	TRBJ2-7	-	TRBD1	15	TGTGCCAGTAGTATAGCAGGGACAGGGGCGTACGAGCAGTACTTC	CASSIAGTGAYEQYF
TRBV11-2	TRBJ1-4	few	TRBD1	17	TGTGCCAGCAGCTTTACCCGGGACAGGGTCGTAAACGAAAAACTGTTTTTT	CASSFTRDRVVNEKLFF